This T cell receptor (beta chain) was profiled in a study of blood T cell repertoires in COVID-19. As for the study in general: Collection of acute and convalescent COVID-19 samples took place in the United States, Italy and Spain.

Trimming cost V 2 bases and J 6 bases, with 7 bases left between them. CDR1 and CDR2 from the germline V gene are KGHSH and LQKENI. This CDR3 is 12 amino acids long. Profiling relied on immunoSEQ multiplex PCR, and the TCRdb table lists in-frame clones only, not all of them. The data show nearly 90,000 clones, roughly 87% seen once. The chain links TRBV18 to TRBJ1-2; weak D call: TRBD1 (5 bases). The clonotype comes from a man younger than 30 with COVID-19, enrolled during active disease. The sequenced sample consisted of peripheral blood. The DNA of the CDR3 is TGTGCCAGCTCACCAGGAGGGGATGGCTACACCTTC. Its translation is CASSPGGDGYTF.